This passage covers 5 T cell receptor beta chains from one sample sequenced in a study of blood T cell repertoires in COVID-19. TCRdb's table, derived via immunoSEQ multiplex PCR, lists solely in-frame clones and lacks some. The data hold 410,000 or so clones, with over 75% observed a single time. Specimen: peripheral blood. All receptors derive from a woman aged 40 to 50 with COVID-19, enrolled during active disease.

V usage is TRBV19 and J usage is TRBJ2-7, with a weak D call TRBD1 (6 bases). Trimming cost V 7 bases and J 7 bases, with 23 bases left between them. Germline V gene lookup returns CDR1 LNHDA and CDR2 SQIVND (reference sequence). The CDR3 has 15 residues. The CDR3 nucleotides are TGTGCCAGTAAAAGGGGGACATCCGAACCGAGGGAGCAGTACTTC. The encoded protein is CASKRGTSEPREQYF.

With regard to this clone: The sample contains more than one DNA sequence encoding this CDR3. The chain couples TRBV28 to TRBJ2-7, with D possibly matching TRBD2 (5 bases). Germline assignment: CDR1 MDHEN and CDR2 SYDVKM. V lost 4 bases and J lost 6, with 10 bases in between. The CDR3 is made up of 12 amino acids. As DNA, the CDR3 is TGTGCCAGCAGTTCACTAGGTGGCGAGCAGTACTTC. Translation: CASSSLGGEQYF.

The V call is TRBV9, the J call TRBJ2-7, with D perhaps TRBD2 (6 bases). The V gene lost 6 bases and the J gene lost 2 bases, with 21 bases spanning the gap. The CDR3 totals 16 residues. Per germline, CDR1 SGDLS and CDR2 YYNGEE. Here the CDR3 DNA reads TGTGCCAGCACCCGTAGGGAGCGGGCCTATACCTACGAGCAGTACTTC. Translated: CASTRRERAYTYEQYF.

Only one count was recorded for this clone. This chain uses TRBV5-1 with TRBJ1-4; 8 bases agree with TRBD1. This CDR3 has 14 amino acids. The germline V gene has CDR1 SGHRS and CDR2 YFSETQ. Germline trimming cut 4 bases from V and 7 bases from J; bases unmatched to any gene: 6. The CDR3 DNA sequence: TGCGCCAGCAGCCAAGCCCAGGGGGCTGAAAAACTGTTTTTT. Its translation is CASSQAQGAEKLFF.

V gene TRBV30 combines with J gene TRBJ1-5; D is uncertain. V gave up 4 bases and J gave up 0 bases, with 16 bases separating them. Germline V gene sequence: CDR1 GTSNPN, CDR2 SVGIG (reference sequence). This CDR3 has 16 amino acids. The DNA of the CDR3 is TGTGCCTGGAACAGCAGGTCTTCACCTAGCAATCAGCCCCAGCATTTT. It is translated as CAWNSRSSPSNQPQHF.